Each of the 5 T cell receptor beta chains below was sequenced from the same sample in a study of CD8+CD57+ T cells in acquired aplastic anemia. Genomic DNA acted as the template from which TCR beta VDJ combination and CDR3 sequence profiling were carried out. TCRdb re-derived calls from the reads in MiXCR, one entry per CDR3 protein. The table shows approximately 270,000 distinct CDR3 sequences, with 55% to 60% occurring only once. Specimen: sorted CD4+, CD8+, or CD8+CD57+ T cells (not recorded which) from PBMCs. These receptors were collected from a human donor with severe aplastic anemia or a healthy control (not recorded which).

This chain joins TRBV10-3 and TRBJ1-4; the match to TRBD1 covers 7 bases. The CDR3 extends over 14 amino acids. Germline CDR1 and CDR2: ENHRY and SYGVKD. After removal of 4 bases from V and 8 bases from J, the junction contained 7 bases not matched to a gene. The CDR3 reads CAISVTGRGEKLFF. CDR3 DNA: TGTGCCATCAGTGTGACAGGGCGTGGGGAAAAACTGTTTTTT.

The chain carries TRBV12-3 or TRBV12-4 and TRBJ2-7; 7 positions agree with TRBD1. V was pared by 5 bases and J by 2 bases, with 3 bases of the junction left unmatched. This CDR3 is 13 amino acids long. The CDR3 DNA is TGTGCCAGCAGTGCGACAGGGACCTACGAGCAGTACTTC. Translating it yields CASSATGTYEQYF.

The chain carries TRBV7-9 and TRBJ2-5, with D maybe TRBD2 (5 bases). CDR3 length equals 12 residues. Germline CDR1 reads SEHNR; CDR2 reads FQNEAQ (reference sequence). Between the trimmed V and J ends, which lost 1 base and 10 bases, there was a span of 10 bases. The CDR3, as DNA: TGTGCCAGCAGCTTAGTAGGACTTGACCAGTACTTC. Amino acids: CASSLVGLDQYF.

The chain couples TRBV5-8 to TRBJ2-1, with D possibly being TRBD2 (6 bases). V lost 1 base to trimming and J lost 6 bases, with 11 bases between them. In germline, CDR1 is SGHTS, CDR2 YDEGEE. The CDR3 runs to 14 residues. In DNA, the CDR3 is TGTGCCAGCAGCTTGTTTGGTAGCGGCAATGAGCAGTTCTTC. It codes for CASSLFGSGNEQFF.

The rearrangement joins TRBV19 to TRBJ1-6; D gene uncertain. The CDR3 spans 15 residues. The germline CDR1 and CDR2 sequences are LNHDA and SQIVND (reference sequence). V was pared by 7 bases and J by 7 bases, with 17 bases between. CDR3: CASKLYSLGNSPLHF. CDR3 nucleotides: TGTGCCAGTAAGTTGTACAGCCTTGGGAATTCACCCCTCCACTTT.